The next 6 T cell receptor beta chains were all read from a single sample in a study of blood T cell repertoires in COVID-19. The method was immunoSEQ multiplex PCR; TCRdb's version includes in-frame clones alone and lacks a portion of them. The sample records some 140,000 clones, around 73% being singletons. Material: peripheral blood. The receptors derive from a man aged 55-75 years who had recovered from COVID-19.

The chain combines TRBV7-2 with TRBJ2-3; the match to TRBD2 covers 8 bases. J gave up 1 base and V 5 bases, and 5 bases lay outside the gene matches. Germline V gene sequence: CDR1 SGHTA, CDR2 FQGNSA. CDR3 size: 15 residues. CDR3 nucleotides: TGTGCCAGCAGCCAGAACGGGGGGGGCACAGATACGCAGTATTTT. This codes for CASSQNGGGTDTQYF. The whole variable domain, remainder taken from reference TRBV7-2 and TRBJ2-3, is GAGVSQSPSNKVTEKGKDVELRCDPISGHTALYWYRQSLGQGLEFLIYFQGNSAPDKSGLPSDRFSAERTGGSVSTLTIQRTQQEDSAVYLCASSQNGGGTDTQYFGPGTRLTVL.

This clone has more than one count but fewer than ten. The V call is TRBV12-3 or TRBV12-4, the J call TRBJ1-1; perhaps TRBD1 as D (5 bases). The CDR3 is 13 residues long. The V gene lost 3 bases and the J gene lost 5 bases, with 10 bases spanning the gap. The CDR3 DNA reads TGTGCCAGCAGTTTCGGGGAGGGGACTGAAGCTTTCTTT. It is translated as CASSFGEGTEAFF.

The table lists this clone with a few counts. This chain uses TRBV2 with TRBJ1-5, with 9 nucleotides matching TRBD1. Germline V gives CDR1 SNHLY, CDR2 FYNNEI. Trimming cost V 5 bases and J 6 bases; bases outside gene matches: 5. The CDR3 totals 14 residues. CDR3 DNA sequence: TGTGCCAGCAGTCAGGACAGGGGAGTTCAGCCCCAGCATTTT. Its translation: CASSQDRGVQPQHF.

This clone was counted a few times. This chain links TRBV21-1 with TRBJ1-5; TRBD1, as called in the table, went unchecked against the DNA. TRBV21-1 is labeled a pseudogene. The CDR3 covers 15 residues. As DNA, the CDR3 is TGTGCCAGCAGCACGGACAGGGGGCGCGATCAGCCCCAGCATTTT. This translates into CASSTDRGRDQPQHF.

This clone was detected a few times. One end of the junction does not line up with germline, which may come from a read error. V is TRBV5-6 and J is TRBJ1-6; 10 nucleotides agree with TRBD1. The CDR3 contains 16 residues. The germline V gene encodes CDR1 SGHDT and CDR2 YYEEEE. The chain's CDR3 is CASTLQEGQGGSPLHF. CDR3 nucleotides: TGTGCCAGCACCTTGCAGGAAGGACAGGGGGGTTCACCCCTCCACTTT.

The gene calls are TRBV3-1 (or the pseudogene TRBV3-2) and TRBJ2-5, with TRBD2 matching over 9 bases. The CDR3 consists of 15 residues. The ends lost 2 bases at V and 5 bases at J; junction bases unmatched: 6. CDR1 and CDR2 (germline): LGHDT, YNNKEL (reference sequence). CDR3 in amino acids: CASSQRGRAWETQYF. The DNA for the CDR3 is TGTGCCAGCAGCCAACGCGGGAGGGCCTGGGAGACCCAGTACTTC.